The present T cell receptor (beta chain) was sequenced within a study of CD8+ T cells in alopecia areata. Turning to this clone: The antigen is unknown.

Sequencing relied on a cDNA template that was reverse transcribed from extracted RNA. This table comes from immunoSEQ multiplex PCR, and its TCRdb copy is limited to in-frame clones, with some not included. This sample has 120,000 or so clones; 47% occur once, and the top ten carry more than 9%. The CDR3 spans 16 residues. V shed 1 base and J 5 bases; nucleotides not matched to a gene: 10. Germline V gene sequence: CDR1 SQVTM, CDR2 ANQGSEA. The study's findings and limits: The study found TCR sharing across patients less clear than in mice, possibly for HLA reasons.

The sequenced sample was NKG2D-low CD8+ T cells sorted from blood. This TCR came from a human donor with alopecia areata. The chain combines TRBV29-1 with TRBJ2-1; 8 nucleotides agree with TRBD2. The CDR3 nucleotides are TGCAGCGTTGAAGGAGGCGCTAGCGGGTTCAACAATGAGCAGTTCTTC. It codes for CSVEGGASGFNNEQFF.